These 9 T cell receptor beta chains share one sample of origin, sequenced in a study of cytomegalovirus exposure and HLA in healthy donors. The PCR employed 60 Vbeta primers together with 13 Jbeta primers. Profiled with immunoSEQ multiplex PCR; TCRdb holds only in-frame clones, not every one. The sample lists around 40,000 clones; 60% to 70% were seen once. Sample: PBMCs. These receptors all come from a man aged 40-49 years in good health and CMV-seronegative.

This clone has a handful of counts. V usage is TRBV27 and J usage is TRBJ1-2, with 7 bases aligning to TRBD1. The CDR3 is made up of 13 amino acids. CDR1 is MNHEY, CDR2 SMNVEV, per germline (reference sequence). With V trimmed by 10 bases and J by 8 bases, 13 bases remained unmatched. For the CDR3, the DNA is TGTGCCACTCTAGGTGAGGGGGCGCGGGGCTACACCTTC. Protein sequence: CATLGEGARGYTF.

The chain links TRBV27 to TRBJ1-6; possibly TRBD1 for D (6 bases). CDR3 length equals 14 residues. In germline, CDR1 is MNHEY, CDR2 SMNVEV (reference sequence). With 3 bases removed from V and 10 bases from J, the gap between germline ends came to 13 bases. CDR3 protein: CASSLGQGNSPLHF. The DNA for the CDR3 is TGTGCCAGCAGTTTGGGCCAGGGGAACTCACCCCTCCACTTT.

The gene calls are TRBV15 and TRBJ1-4; the D is unclear. Germline CDR1 is LNHNV and CDR2 is YYDKDF (reference sequence). This CDR3 has 15 residues. The V gene lost 2 bases and the J gene lost 11 bases, with 18 bases spanning the gap. The DNA for the CDR3 is TGTGCCACCAGCAGAACCGAGGCAGAAAAGGAGAAACTGTTTTTT. This translates into CATSRTEAEKEKLFF. The full variable domain, its missing parts supplied by reference TRBV15 and TRBJ1-4, is DAMVIQNPRYQVTQFGKPVTLSCSQTLNHNVMYWYQQKSSQAPKLLFHYYDKDFNNEADTPDNFQSRRPNTSFCFLDIRSPGLGDTAMYLCATSRTEAEKEKLFFGSGTQLSVL.

This clone was detected only a few times. Its ends do not fully match the called genes, so a read error is possible. In DNA, the CDR3 is TGTGCCAGTAGCATAGGGGTAAGTGGACATGCCTACGAGCAGTACTTC. Translating it yields CASSIGVSGHAYEQYF. The chain employs TRBV19 and TRBJ2-7; D possibly corresponds to TRBD1 (5 bases). CDR1 and CDR2 from the germline V gene are LNHDA and SQIVND (reference sequence). CDR3 length: 16 amino acids.

This clone was detected a few times. The chain is built from TRBV6-5 and TRBJ1-1, with 8 bases matching TRBD1. CDR3 length: 15 amino acids. V lost 5 bases and J lost 6; bases outside the gene matches: 11. Germline CDR1 MNHEY, CDR2 SVGAGI. DNA of the CDR3: TGTGCCAGCAGTCCGCCCCGTACAGGGGGAGCTGAAGCTTTCTTT. This encodes CASSPPRTGGAEAFF.

The chain has TRBV9 and TRBJ1-1; 8 bases agree with TRBD1. CDR1 is SGDLS, CDR2 YYNGEE, per germline. The CDR3 extends over 13 amino acids. The ends lost 3 bases at V and 6 bases at J; junction bases unmatched: 4. The CDR3 sequence is CASSASGGAEAFF. CDR3 sequence (DNA): TGTGCCAGCAGCGCGTCAGGGGGCGCTGAAGCTTTCTTT.

The table lists this clone with a count of one. The chain has TRBV2 and TRBJ2-1, with 8 bases aligning to TRBD2. The CDR3 has 15 amino acids. Per germline, CDR1 SNHLY and CDR2 FYNNEI. V trimming: 3 bases; J trimming: 0 bases; junction bases outside the gene matches: 1. CDR3 loop: CASSESGSSYNEQFF. The CDR3 DNA sequence: TGTGCCAGCAGTGAGAGCGGGAGCTCCTACAATGAGCAGTTCTTC.

This clone came up a few times. This chain connects TRBV2 to TRBJ1-6; TRBD1 might be the D (5 bases). The V end was cut by 4 bases, the J end by 6 bases, with 13 bases between. Germline CDR1 reads SNHLY; CDR2 reads FYNNEI. CDR3 length: 15 residues. The CDR3 protein is CASSGGFGGNSPLHF. CDR3 coding DNA: TGTGCCAGCAGTGGCGGGTTCGGGGGTAATTCACCCCTCCACTTT.

The chain couples TRBV30 to TRBJ2-3; D gene uncertain. V was cut by 4 bases and J by 3 bases, with 8 bases left in between. The CDR3 length is 12 residues. Per the germline V gene, CDR1 is GTSNPN and CDR2 is SVGIG (reference sequence). The CDR3 DNA follows: TGTGCCTGGACACGGGTGACAGATACGCAGTATTTT. It yields the protein CAWTRVTDTQYF.